This T cell receptor beta chain was sequenced in a study of long-term antiretroviral therapy in people with HIV. Study-level findings and limits: ART adherence, viral resistance and therapy changes were undocumented. Repertoires looked antigen-experienced, with only a slight naive shift after ART.

This CDR3 has 12 residues. Trimming stripped 0 bases from V and 7 bases from J, with 6 bases between. CDR1 MGHRA and CDR2 YSYEKL come from the germline V gene. The authors ran the immunoSEQ assay, v3.0, at survey level. Per-sample targets for sequencing were about 35,000-55,000 T-cell genomes. The protocol was immunoSEQ multiplex PCR, while the TCRdb copy is restricted to in-frame clones and leaves out a portion. Of 30,000 to 40,000 clones listed, under 85% are singletons. This clone is medium-sized. Its antigen is undetermined. At minimum, one pre-ART and two post-ART PBMC samples were obtained from each donor.

V usage is TRBV4-1 and J usage is TRBJ1-2; tentative D call: TRBD1 (5 bases). The sample consisted of unsorted PBMCs, taken 3 years after starting antiretroviral therapy. The source of this sequence is a man aged 50-60 years with HIV. CDR3 protein: CASSQDRAGYTF. CDR3 coding DNA: TGCGCCAGCAGCCAAGACAGGGCTGGCTACACCTTC.